This T cell receptor (beta chain) was profiled in a study of cytomegalovirus exposure and HLA in healthy donors. The PCR was carried out with 60 Vbeta primers and 13 Jbeta primers. Sequencing used immunoSEQ multiplex PCR; TCRdb keeps in-frame clones, though not all of them. The sample holds about 150,000 clones, roughly 80% seen once. The germline V and J ends were trimmed by 5 bases and 3 bases, with 13 bases remaining between them. CDR3 length: 14 residues. Germline V gene sequence: CDR1 MNHEY, CDR2 SMNVEV (reference sequence). General study results and limits: Sequencing likely generated an artifact that appeared as a cluster of highly shared sequence variants. Fewer N-insertions than the roughly 630-donor mean were reportedly shown by an Asian-associated ancestry cluster in a later analysis. Cytomegalovirus association was listed for roughly 160 TCR beta chains.

This clone was recorded a few times. What it binds is unknown. The sample comprised PBMCs. The TCR comes from a man between 45 and 60 years old in good health and CMV-seropositive. The chain recombines TRBV27 with TRBJ1-2, with D uncertain. DNA of the CDR3: TGTGCCAGCAGTCCCTACCCGACTGACTATGGCTACACCTTC. This translates into CASSPYPTDYGYTF.